This T cell receptor (beta chain) is drawn from a study of T-cell reconstitution after alpha-beta-depleted transplantation in children. CDR3 size: 15 residues. Trimming took off 6 bases at V and 1 base at J, with 12 bases between the two ends. Molecular barcoding with unique molecular identifiers was used for the TCRbeta library. MiXCR was run by TCRdb on the PCR reads, yielding one entry per CDR3 protein. The profile covers a few hundred thousand distinct CDR3 sequences, with about 9.6% appearing a single time and 5% to 5.5% taken by the ten largest. The chain has TRBV12-3 or TRBV12-4 and TRBJ2-2; a possible D gene is TRBD1 (5 bases). This TCR was sampled from a human donor who donated a stem cell graft to a child with SCID. The sequencing here drew on PBMCs from the stem cell graft donor, taken from the stem cell graft. CDR3 nucleotide sequence: TGTGCCAGCAGAACCAGGGCCGAGAACACCGGGGAGCTGTTTTTT. Protein: CASRTRAENTGELFF.